What follows are 25 T cell receptor beta chains derived from one specimen sequenced in a study of blood T cell repertoires in COVID-19. Measured with immunoSEQ multiplex PCR; TCRdb has only the in-frame clones, and not every one. Of about 670,000 clones in the sample, 80% to 90% were seen once. The sequencing input was peripheral blood. These receptors were taken from a woman younger than 30 with acute or convalescent COVID-19.

The gene calls are TRBV7-2 and TRBJ1-6; D possibly corresponds to TRBD1 (6 bases). Trimming removed 5 bases at V and 15 bases at J, with 14 bases between. This CDR3 contains 12 residues. Germline V gene sequence: CDR1 SGHTA, CDR2 FQGNSA. CDR3 sequence: CASSPYRDILHF. The CDR3 region has the DNA TGTGCCAGCAGCCCGTACCGGGACATCCTCCACTTT.

The chain has TRBV5-1 and TRBJ2-2; a possible D gene is TRBD2 (6 bases). The CDR3 consists of 14 residues. The V end was cut by 1 base, the J end by 4 bases, with 8 bases between. Germline-derived CDR1 and CDR2 are SGHRS and YFSETQ. The CDR3 is CASSLRGGTGELFF. Here the CDR3 DNA reads TGCGCCAGCAGCTTGAGGGGAGGCACCGGGGAGCTGTTTTTT.

J is TRBJ1-5 and V is TRBV7-3; D is ambiguous. CDR3 size: 14 residues. Trimming removed 0 bases at V and 9 bases at J, with 12 bases between. Germline V CDR1 and CDR2: SGHTA, FQGTGA. The CDR3 reads CASSLTGSAGPQHF. The CDR3 bases are TGTGCCAGCAGCTTAACCGGGTCCGCGGGGCCCCAGCATTTT.

This chain uses TRBV19 with TRBJ2-3; 7 bases are a match to TRBD2. CDR3 size: 14 residues. In germline, CDR1 is LNHDA, CDR2 SQIVND (reference sequence). With V trimmed by 8 bases and J by 3 bases, 8 bases remained unmatched. The CDR3: CASPREGRTDTQYF. The CDR3 DNA sequence: TGTGCCAGTCCAAGGGAGGGTAGGACAGATACGCAGTATTTT.

The V call is TRBV11-1, the J call TRBJ1-1; D gene ambiguous. CDR1 and CDR2 (germline): SGHAT, FQDESV (reference sequence). V lost 6 bases to trimming and J lost 3 bases, with 17 bases between them. This CDR3 has 15 amino acids. This CDR3 is CASRVAGSGDTEAFF. As DNA, the CDR3 is TGTGCCAGCAGGGTCGCGGGCAGCGGGGACACTGAAGCTTTCTTT.

The rearrangement joins TRBV27 to TRBJ2-7; TRBD2 might be the D (6 bases). The length of the CDR3 is 14 residues. Germline values: CDR1 MNHEY, CDR2 SMNVEV (reference sequence). Trimming removed 3 bases from V and 4 bases from J, with 13 bases in between. The CDR3 region has the DNA TGTGCCAGCAGTTTGCGGGGAACAGTTTACGAGCAGTACTTC. Translated: CASSLRGTVYEQYF.

In the case of this clone: The junction differs from germline at one of its ends, possibly a read error. The V and J genes are TRBV3-1 (or the pseudogene TRBV3-2) and TRBJ2-7, with 8 bases matching TRBD1. In germline, CDR1 is LGHDT, CDR2 YNNKEL (reference sequence). The CDR3 covers 14 residues. CDR3 loop: CASSGGRPGQGQHF. The CDR3 DNA reads as TGTGCCAGCAGCGGAGGACGCCCAGGACAGGGCCAGCACTTC.

V usage is TRBV24-1 and J usage is TRBJ2-2, with D tentatively TRBD1 (5 bases). Trimming removed 3 bases at V and 4 bases at J, with 11 bases between. Germline CDR1 KGHDR, CDR2 SFDVKD. The CDR3 spans 15 residues. The CDR3 sequence: CATSDSRESTGELFF. CDR3 DNA sequence: TGTGCCACCAGTGATAGCAGGGAAAGCACCGGGGAGCTGTTTTTT.

The rearrangement links TRBV6-2 or TRBV6-3 to TRBJ1-2; a possible D gene is TRBD1 (5 bases). Germline CDR1 reads MNHEY; CDR2 reads SVGEGT. V was clipped by 2 bases and J by 4 bases, with 11 bases between them. The CDR3 is made up of 14 amino acids. Here the CDR3 reads CASSYTDSSYGYTF. The CDR3 nucleotides are TGTGCCAGCAGTTACACAGACAGCTCCTATGGCTACACCTTC.

This clone showed up just once. CDR3 in DNA: TGTGCCACCAGGAGAGGACAGGGAAGTAGTCAGCCCCAGCATTTT. This codes for CATRRGQGSSQPQHF. The chain employs TRBV24-1 and TRBJ1-5, with 8 bases identical to TRBD1. Trimming cost V 7 bases and J 6 bases; bases outside gene matches: 10. The germline V gene encodes CDR1 KGHDR and CDR2 SFDVKD. This CDR3 is built from 15 residues.

The rearrangement uses TRBV5-6 and TRBJ2-1; D not certain. Germline CDR1 reads SGHDT; CDR2 reads YYEEEE. With 4 bases removed from V and 5 bases from J, the gap between germline ends came to 7 bases. The CDR3 is made up of 12 amino acids. CDR3 in amino acids: CASSNFDNEQFF. The CDR3 region has the DNA TGTGCCAGCAGCAACTTCGACAATGAGCAGTTCTTC.

V gene TRBV5-1 combines with J gene TRBJ1-1, with 7 bases matching TRBD1. CDR1 is SGHRS, CDR2 YFSETQ, per germline. This CDR3 comprises 14 residues. With 6 bases clipped from V and 2 bases from J, the junction kept 7 bases outside the gene matches. The CDR3 DNA follows: TGCGCCAGCAACCTGGGACAGACTAACACTGAAGCTTTCTTT. Its translation is CASNLGQTNTEAFF.

This chain links TRBV30 with TRBJ2-7; 8 positions match TRBD1. CDR3 length equals 14 residues. The V segment lost 1 base and the J segment 2 bases; nucleotides outside the gene matches: 4. CDR1 is GTSNPN and CDR2 is SVGIG in the germline V gene (reference sequence). The CDR3 spells CAWSAGTGAYEQYF. CDR3 nucleotides: TGTGCCTGGAGTGCCGGGACAGGAGCCTACGAGCAGTACTTC.

V usage is TRBV12-3 or TRBV12-4 and J usage is TRBJ1-2, with D maybe TRBD1 (6 bases). V dropped 7 bases and J dropped 6 bases, with 12 bases sitting between them. The CDR3 extends over 12 amino acids. CDR3 residues: CASTYTGNGYTF. CDR3 coding DNA: TGTGCCAGCACCTATACAGGGAATGGCTACACCTTC.

V usage is TRBV25-1 and J usage is TRBJ2-5; 8 bases are shared with TRBD1. This CDR3 is built from 15 residues. CDR1 and CDR2 from the germline V gene are MGHDK and SYGVNS. After removal of 6 bases from V and 5 bases from J, the junction contained 11 bases not matched to a gene. CDR3 sequence (DNA): TGTGCCAGCAGCGCTAACAGGGGGAATATGGAGACCCAGTACTTC. Translating it yields CASSANRGNMETQYF.

This clone was observed a single time. This rearrangement joins TRBV4-3 to TRBJ1-3; D is undetermined. The CDR3 contains 16 residues. Germline CDR1 reads LGHNA; CDR2 reads YSLEER. Trimming left V 0 bases short and J 0 bases short, with 9 bases between. The chain's CDR3 is CASSQDPESSGNTIYF. CDR3 nucleotide sequence: TGCGCCAGCAGCCAAGATCCGGAGAGCTCTGGAAACACCATATATTTT.

This chain joins TRBV6-5 and TRBJ1-1; 7 positions match TRBD1. Looked up from germline, CDR1 is MNHEY and CDR2 is SVGAGI. V lost 5 bases and J lost 8; bases outside the gene matches: 11. The length of the CDR3 is 14 residues. CDR3 protein: CASSTNPTGNEAFF. For the CDR3, the DNA is TGTGCCAGCAGTACTAATCCGACAGGGAACGAAGCTTTCTTT.

The V call is TRBV5-6, the J call TRBJ1-6; unclear D gene. V was pared by 0 bases and J by 7 bases, with 5 bases between. Germline CDR1 SGHDT, CDR2 YYEEEE. CDR3 length: 13 residues. The chain's CDR3 is CASSLAGNSPLHF. The CDR3 DNA is TGTGCCAGCAGCTTGGCGGGGAATTCACCCCTCCACTTT. The full variable domain, its missing parts supplied by reference TRBV5-6 and TRBJ1-6, is DAGVTQSPTHLIKTRGQQVTLRCSPKSGHDTVSWYQQALGQGPQFIFQYYEEEERQRGNFPDRFSGHQFPNYSSELNVNALLLGDSALYLCASSLAGNSPLHFGNGTRLTVT.

The rearrangement uses TRBV10-3 and TRBJ1-1; TRBD1 agrees at 9 bases. CDR1 and CDR2 from the germline V gene are ENHRY and SYGVKD. The CDR3 contains 12 residues. V lost 7 bases to trimming and J lost 8 bases; unmatched junction nucleotides: 5. Here the CDR3 reads CAITRTGEEAFF. The CDR3 region has the DNA TGTGCCATCACCAGGACAGGGGAAGAAGCTTTCTTT.

The genes are TRBV24-1 and TRBJ2-7; D is possibly TRBD2 (6 bases). V lost 4 bases, J lost 7 bases, and 13 bases lay in between. This CDR3 has 13 amino acids. Germline loops: CDR1 KGHDR, CDR2 SFDVKD. CDR3 amino acids: CATSERGLQEQYF. The CDR3 nucleotides read TGTGCCACCAGTGAGCGCGGACTACAAGAGCAGTACTTC.

The V call is TRBV2, the J call TRBJ1-6; D is undetermined. Germline loops: CDR1 SNHLY, CDR2 FYNNEI. The V gene lost 8 bases and the J gene lost 0 bases, with 17 bases spanning the gap. This CDR3 is built from 17 residues. The CDR3 coding sequence is TGTGCCAGCCACGGCAATGGGCGTAGCTCCTATAATTCACCCCTCCACTTT. This sequence encodes CASHGNGRSSYNSPLHF.

The CDR3 nucleotides read TGTGCCAGCAGGATACAGGAGAACACTGAAGCTTTCTTT. As protein: CASRIQENTEAFF. The V call is TRBV12-3 or TRBV12-4, the J call TRBJ1-1; possibly TRBD1 for D (5 bases). The CDR3 sequence is 13 residues long. V was cut by 6 bases and J by 1 base, with 9 bases left in between.

The rearrangement joins TRBV24-1 to TRBJ1-2; perhaps TRBD1 as D (5 bases). CDR3 length equals 15 residues. Germline V gives CDR1 KGHDR, CDR2 SFDVKD. Trimming left V 2 bases short and J 6 bases short, with 15 bases between. The CDR3 loop is CATSDWWGGIDGYTF. The CDR3 DNA reads as TGTGCCACCAGTGATTGGTGGGGGGGTATCGATGGCTACACCTTC.

This CDR3 is CASSQEYQYLYEQYF. The CDR3 DNA reads as TGTGCCAGCAGCCAAGAGTATCAATACCTATACGAGCAGTACTTC. The rearrangement joins TRBV4-2 to TRBJ2-7; D remains unclear. The CDR3 is 15 amino acids. CDR1 is LGHNA and CDR2 is YNFKEQ in the germline V gene. The germline V and J ends were trimmed by 0 bases and 4 bases, with 13 bases remaining between them.

The chain recombines TRBV6-5 with TRBJ2-7; TRBD1 is a possible D gene (6 bases). There are 13 residues in the CDR3. V dropped 6 bases and J dropped 4 bases, with 13 bases sitting between them. Germline V gene sequence: CDR1 MNHEY, CDR2 SVGAGI. The CDR3 sequence: CASRQGFQYEQYF. In DNA form, the CDR3 reads TGTGCCAGCAGACAGGGTTTTCAATACGAGCAGTACTTC.